This passage covers 29 T cell receptor beta chains from one sample sequenced in a study of cytomegalovirus exposure and HLA in healthy donors. PCR amplification relied on 60 Vbeta primers (plus 13 Jbeta primers). TCRdb keeps only in-frame clones here, not all; method: immunoSEQ multiplex PCR. Of 160,000 or so clones in the sample, about 85% were seen once. Source material: PBMCs. The source of these receptors is a man between 50 and 59 years old in good health and CMV-seropositive.

The V and J genes are TRBV5-5 and TRBJ2-7; D perhaps matches TRBD1 (6 bases). This CDR3 comprises 16 residues. Trimming removed 0 bases from V and 0 bases from J, with 13 bases in between. Looked up from germline, CDR1 is SGHKS and CDR2 is YYEKEE (reference sequence). The CDR3 DNA follows: TGTGCCAGCAGCTTGGCCGGGGCAGGGGCCTCCTACGAGCAGTACTTC. This codes for CASSLAGAGASYEQYF.

The chain links TRBV10-1 to TRBJ1-1, with D tentatively TRBD1 (5 bases). V was shortened by 4 bases and J by 2 bases, with 8 bases between the two germline ends. From germline, CDR1 is WNHNN and CDR2 SYGVQD (reference sequence). The CDR3 is 13 amino acids. CDR3 in amino acids: CASSAGLNTEAFF. The CDR3 DNA sequence: TGCGCCAGCAGTGCGGGACTTAACACTGAAGCTTTCTTT.

The CDR3 nucleotides are TGTGCCAGCAGCTTAGCGGCTCGGGCGGGGGGGCACAATGAGCAGTTCTTC. It specifies CASSLAARAGGHNEQFF. This rearrangement joins TRBV7-8 to TRBJ2-1; 9 nucleotides match TRBD2. The length of the CDR3 is 17 residues. Germline V CDR1 and CDR2: SGHVS, FQNEAQ. Germline trimming cut 0 bases from V and 5 bases from J; bases unmatched to any gene: 8.

The chain joins TRBV18 to TRBJ1-1; 7 positions agree with TRBD1. The length of the CDR3 is 13 residues. V was clipped by 3 bases and J by 4 bases; unmatched bases: 2. Germline V lookup: CDR1 KGHSH, CDR2 LQKENI. The CDR3 is CASSPPGGTEAFF. The DNA for the CDR3 is TGTGCCAGCTCACCTCCAGGGGGCACTGAAGCTTTCTTT. The full variable domain, with the rest looked up from reference TRBV18 and TRBJ1-1, is NAGVMQNPRHLVRRRGQEARLRCSPMKGHSHVYWYRQLPEEGLKFMVYLQKENIIDESGMPKERFSAEFPKEGPSILRIQQVVRGDSAAYFCASSPPGGTEAFFGQGTRLTVV.

The rearrangement links TRBV30 to TRBJ2-7, with D unresolved. V lost 0 bases to trimming and J lost 3 bases, with 6 bases between them. This CDR3 is built from 12 residues. Looked up from germline, CDR1 is GTSNPN and CDR2 is SVGIG (reference sequence). CDR3 sequence (DNA): TGTGCCTGGAGTGTAAACGGCTACGAGCAGTACTTC. Residues: CAWSVNGYEQYF.

The chain is built from TRBV5-8 and TRBJ2-1; a weak D match, TRBD2 (6 bases). V was clipped by 7 bases and J by 8 bases, with 19 bases between them. Looked up from germline, CDR1 is SGHTS and CDR2 is YDEGEE. The CDR3 length is 14 residues. In nucleotides, the CDR3 is TGTGCCAGCGGATTAGGCGGGGTAGATTATGAGCAGTTCTTC. Translated, it gives CASGLGGVDYEQFF.

V is TRBV28 and J is TRBJ2-1, with 8 bases identical to TRBD1. This CDR3 has 13 residues. V shed 4 bases, J shed 7 bases, and the junction held 3 bases outside the gene matches. Germline CDR1 is MDHEN and CDR2 is SYDVKM. DNA of the CDR3: TGTGCCAGCAGTTCAGGGGGCTGGAATGAGCAGTTCTTC. Its translation: CASSSGGWNEQFF. Full variable domain (rest looked up from reference TRBV28 and TRBJ2-1): DVKVTQSSRYLVKRTGEKVFLECVQDMDHENMFWYRQDPGLGLRLIYFSYDVKMKEKGDIPEGYSVSREKKERFSLILESASTNQTSMYLCASSSGGWNEQFFGPGTRLTVL.

The rearrangement links TRBV6-1 to TRBJ2-5, with TRBD1 matching over 8 bases. V shed 2 bases, J shed 5 bases, and the junction held 10 bases outside the gene matches. This CDR3 comprises 16 residues. Germline V gene lookup returns CDR1 MNHNS and CDR2 SASEGT. Written as DNA, the CDR3 is TGTGCCAGCAGTGAAAGGAGGAACAGGGGGAGGGAGACCCAGTACTTC. Encoded protein: CASSERRNRGRETQYF.

This clone was seen just once. V gene TRBV6-1 combines with J gene TRBJ2-7, with D possibly being TRBD1 (5 bases). CDR3 length equals 12 residues. CDR1 is MNHNS and CDR2 is SASEGT in the germline V gene. V was shortened by 3 bases and J by 2 bases, with 5 bases between the two germline ends. The CDR3 here is CASSEGPYEQYF. The CDR3 coding sequence is TGTGCCAGCAGTGAGGGGCCCTACGAGCAGTACTTC.

This rearrangement joins TRBV5-1 to TRBJ2-1, with TRBD2 identical over 9 bases. V shed 1 base and J 7 bases; nucleotides not matched to a gene: 6. The V gene's germline CDR1 is SGHRS and CDR2 YFSETQ. This CDR3 region has 15 residues. Written as DNA, the CDR3 is TGCGCCAGCAGCTTGATCAGCGGGGGGTCGAATGAGCAGTTCTTC. It codes for CASSLISGGSNEQFF.

In its sample, this clone was seen a few times. This chain connects TRBV7-2 to TRBJ1-4; 8 nucleotides line up with TRBD1. This CDR3 has 18 residues. After removal of 7 bases from V and 6 bases from J, the junction contained 19 bases not matched to a gene. Germline CDR1 is SGHTA and CDR2 is FQGNSA. The CDR3 coding sequence is TGTGCCAGCAACCCAGGGACAGGTCTCGGGCAAGTTCATGAAAAACTGTTTTTT. Translated, it gives CASNPGTGLGQVHEKLFF.

The chain employs TRBV15 and TRBJ2-1; 8 bases align to TRBD1. This CDR3 is built from 16 residues. Trimming took 5 bases from V and 7 from J; bases not matched to a gene: 13. CDR1 is LNHNV and CDR2 is YYDKDF in the germline V gene (reference sequence). The CDR3 region has the DNA TGTGCCACCAGCCCTTTAGGGAGACAGGGGATAAATGAGCAGTTCTTC. It encodes CATSPLGRQGINEQFF.

J is TRBJ1-3 and V is TRBV5-1, with a weak D call TRBD1 (5 bases). The V gene's germline CDR1 is SGHRS and CDR2 YFSETQ. The V gene lost 2 bases and the J gene lost 8 bases, with 8 bases spanning the gap. CDR3 size: 12 residues. The CDR3 loop is CASSFDRDTIYF. CDR3 DNA sequence: TGCGCCAGCAGCTTCGACAGAGACACCATATATTTT.

This clone came up a few times. The chain carries TRBV11-2 and TRBJ2-1; TRBD1 agrees at 9 bases. V gave up 5 bases and J gave up 3 bases; unmatched junction bases: 5. Germline CDR1 and CDR2: SGHAT and FQNNGV. CDR3 length: 15 residues. The CDR3 sequence: CASSLDRGHYNEQFF. CDR3 DNA sequence: TGTGCCAGCAGCCTGGACAGGGGACACTACAATGAGCAGTTCTTC.

The chain combines TRBV6-1 with TRBJ2-7, with 8 bases aligning to TRBD2. Germline-derived CDR1 and CDR2 are MNHNS and SASEGT. This CDR3 spans 14 amino acids. V lost 5 bases to trimming and J lost 2 bases; unmatched junction nucleotides: 5. The CDR3 DNA reads as TGTGCCAGCAGTCCCGGGACTAGGACCTACGAGCAGTACTTC. As protein: CASSPGTRTYEQYF.

The chain couples TRBV10-3 to TRBJ2-5; no reliable D call. CDR3 length: 12 amino acids. V lost 4 bases, J lost 1 base, and 4 bases lay in between. Germline V gene lookup returns CDR1 ENHRY and CDR2 SYGVKD. The CDR3 DNA reads TGTGCCATCAGTGGCGCCCAAGAGACCCAGTACTTC. Protein: CAISGAQETQYF.

The rearrangement links TRBV4-1 to TRBJ1-5; 7 positions match TRBD1. Germline V CDR1 and CDR2: MGHRA, YSYEKL. Germline trimming cut 4 bases from V and 4 bases from J; bases unmatched to any gene: 10. This CDR3 is built from 16 residues. CDR3 residues: CASSPAVGGHNQPQHF. In DNA, the CDR3 is TGCGCCAGCAGCCCAGCGGTAGGGGGCCATAATCAGCCCCAGCATTTT.

CDR3 in DNA: TGTGCCAGCAGCCCCATACTAGCGGGAGTTCTGTTCTTC. It is translated as CASSPILAGVLFF. The V call is TRBV27, the J call TRBJ2-1, with 11 bases identical to TRBD2. The CDR3 runs to 13 residues. The germline gives CDR1 MNHEY, CDR2 SMNVEV (reference sequence). J lost 15 bases, V lost 6 bases, and 10 bases had no gene match.

The gene calls are TRBV28 and TRBJ2-5; D is uncertain. V gave up 5 bases and J gave up 0 bases, with 13 bases separating them. CDR1 and CDR2 from the germline V gene are MDHEN and SYDVKM. The CDR3 extends over 15 amino acids. The CDR3 coding sequence is TGTGCCAGCAGTACAAACAGAGATTACCAAGAGACCCAGTACTTC. Encoded protein: CASSTNRDYQETQYF.

This chain uses TRBV2 with TRBJ1-1, with a weak D call TRBD1 (5 bases). Trimming removed 7 bases at V and 0 bases at J, with 12 bases between. Looked up from germline, CDR1 is SNHLY and CDR2 is FYNNEI. This CDR3 has 14 amino acids. Written as DNA, the CDR3 is TGTGCCAGCACTCTGCGACAGTTGAACACTGAAGCTTTCTTT. Encoded protein: CASTLRQLNTEAFF.

V is TRBV10-3 and J is TRBJ2-3; 9 bases are shared with TRBD2. J gave up 5 bases and V 5 bases, and 11 bases lay outside the gene matches. This CDR3 is built from 16 residues. Germline V gives CDR1 ENHRY, CDR2 SYGVKD. The CDR3 DNA sequence: TGTGCCATCAGTTCAACTAGCGGGTCGGCCGAAGATACGCAGTATTTT. As protein: CAISSTSGSAEDTQYF.

The chain carries TRBV6-5 and TRBJ1-1; TRBD1 is a possible D gene (6 bases). V was trimmed by 8 bases and J by 5 bases, leaving 12 bases between them. CDR1 is MNHEY and CDR2 is SVGAGI in the germline V gene. The CDR3 contains 12 residues. CDR3: CASSTGWTEAFF. In DNA form, the CDR3 reads TGTGCCAGCTCTACAGGGTGGACTGAAGCTTTCTTT.

The gene calls are TRBV27 and TRBJ1-2; D is possibly TRBD1 (5 bases). Trimming took off 3 bases at V and 8 bases at J, with 13 bases between the two ends. Germline-derived CDR1 and CDR2 are MNHEY and SMNVEV (reference sequence). CDR3 length: 13 amino acids. DNA of the CDR3: TGTGCCAGCAGTTTCACGGGGGGAGCGGGCTACACCTTC. Protein: CASSFTGGAGYTF.

The rearrangement uses TRBV6-1 and TRBJ2-1, with 8 bases lining up with TRBD2. This CDR3 comprises 16 residues. CDR1 is MNHNS, CDR2 SASEGT, per germline. The ends lost 2 bases at V and 4 bases at J; junction bases unmatched: 7. The DNA of the CDR3 is TGTGCCAGCAGTGAAAGGGGCGGGGGGACTTACAATGAGCAGTTCTTC. It translates to CASSERGGGTYNEQFF.

The rearrangement uses TRBV5-4 and TRBJ1-2, with D unclear. The CDR3 is 12 residues long. Germline V gene lookup returns CDR1 SGHNT and CDR2 YYREEE (reference sequence). The V end was cut by 1 base, the J end by 8 bases, with 9 bases between. The CDR3 here is CASSLTGEGYTF. Written as DNA, the CDR3 is TGTGCCAGCAGCTTGACCGGAGAAGGCTACACCTTC. The variable domain in full, with the rest retrieved from reference TRBV5-4 and TRBJ1-2, is ETGVTQSPTHLIKTRGQQVTLRCSSQSGHNTVSWYQQALGQGPQFIFQYYREEENGRGNFPPRFSGLQFPNYSSELNVNALELDDSALYLCASSLTGEGYTFGSGTRLTVV.

This clone was observed a handful of times. The V call is TRBV7-6, the J call TRBJ2-1; D is ambiguous. V was cut by 2 bases and J by 6 bases, with 11 bases left in between. Germline CDR1 SGHVS, CDR2 FNYEAQ. The CDR3 spans 14 residues. The CDR3 protein is CASSLQSRSNEQFF. Here the CDR3 DNA reads TGTGCCAGCAGCTTACAGTCCCGATCCAATGAGCAGTTCTTC.

This clone was recorded once. The J gene is TRBJ1-2, the V gene TRBV7-3, with D hard to call. The CDR3 is 13 amino acids. Per germline, CDR1 SGHTA and CDR2 FQGTGA. Trimming took off 5 bases at V and 2 bases at J, with 9 bases between the two ends. The CDR3 nucleotides read TGTGCCAGCAGCCCCAGGCCGAACTATGGCTACACCTTC. Its protein is CASSPRPNYGYTF.

The rearrangement uses TRBV5-6 and TRBJ2-3; D call uncertain. The V gene lost 5 bases and the J gene lost 1 base, with 8 bases spanning the gap. This CDR3 spans 13 amino acids. Germline V gives CDR1 SGHDT, CDR2 YYEEEE. Here the CDR3 DNA reads TGTGCCAGCAGTCCGACTGGCACAGATACGCAGTATTTT. Translation gives CASSPTGTDTQYF.

V gene TRBV19 combines with J gene TRBJ2-6, with D unclear. The CDR3 has 15 residues. Between the trimmed V and J ends, which lost 3 bases and 0 bases, there was a span of 6 bases. Germline V gene sequence: CDR1 LNHDA, CDR2 SQIVND (reference sequence). CDR3 nucleotides: TGTGCCAGTAGTATTTTCGGCTCTGGGGCCAACGTCCTGACTTTC. It encodes CASSIFGSGANVLTF.